Given below is one T cell receptor beta chain in context. The entry originates in a study of blood T cell repertoires in COVID-19. Overall study: From T cells, B-cell-depleted T cells, or PBMCs came the material, which was cDNA or gDNA.

Original analysis: Counts of nucleated cells, estimated from reference gene primer amplification, were obtained. Sequencing was performed with immunoSEQ multiplex PCR; in TCRdb, only in-frame clones are kept and a portion is missing. The V and J calls and clone size are taken from that table; D and trimming were inferred from the DNA. This sample has under 450,000 clones; roughly four fifths occur once, and the top ten carry about 4.8%. V dropped 5 bases and J dropped 7 bases, with 15 bases sitting between them. Germline values: CDR1 SEHNR, CDR2 FQNEAQ (reference sequence). CDR3 length equals 13 residues. This study enrolled people aged roughly 18 to 90 from around 26 US geographic areas. Donors in Cohort 3 who had recovered were those with two negative PCRs, healthcare professional clearance, or resolution of their symptoms.

The source of this sequence is a woman aged 45-60 years who had recovered from COVID-19. Specimen: PBMCs or T cells enriched from blood (not recorded which). The chain couples TRBV7-9 to TRBJ2-7; D perhaps matches TRBD1 (6 bases). The CDR3 DNA sequence: TGTGCCAGCAGCCAACAGGGTAGGGGGGAGCAGTACTTC. Protein: CASSQQGRGEQYF.